This T cell receptor (beta chain) was captured by sequencing in a study of T cell responses to AZD1222 COVID-19 vaccine. TCRdb keeps only in-frame clones here, not all; method: immunoSEQ multiplex PCR. The sample includes under 200,000 clones, just over 90% of them seen just once. Whole-study results and caveats: Sampling captured repertoires only after the peak T cell response. Clonal diversity was possibly underestimated, and the donors were mostly white British, with more females. At 160-218 and 743-854, vaccine-associated CD4 TCRs were dominant, and they spanned spike. With two AZD1222 doses given, Spike-specific TCR breadth and depth both rose.

With 4 bases clipped from V and 5 bases from J, the junction kept 3 bases outside the gene matches. Looked up from germline, CDR1 is MGHRA and CDR2 is YSYEKL. The CDR3 extends over 15 amino acids. Regarding this clone: The antigen is unknown.

Sequencing used peripheral blood, obtained 28 days after the second dose of the MenACWY control vaccine. The chain has TRBV4-1 and TRBJ2-1, with TRBD1 identical over 12 bases. This clonotype was obtained from an adult who received the MenACWY meningococcal vaccine as a control. The CDR3 here is CASSRGQGADNEQFF. CDR3 in DNA: TGCGCCAGCAGCCGGGGACAGGGGGCGGACAATGAGCAGTTCTTC.